This is a list of T cell receptor beta chains from one sample in a study of blood T cell repertoires in COVID-19. Sequencing was performed with immunoSEQ multiplex PCR; in TCRdb, only in-frame clones are kept and a portion is missing. This table has about 170,000 clones, 79% appearing once. Sample: PBMCs or T cells enriched from blood (not recorded which). All receptors derive from a woman in her 70s in a cohort exposed to, infected with or recovered from COVID-19 (not recorded which). Each CDR3 is given with its conserved first and last residue. Fields, in order: clone size, CDR3 length, D gene, V gene, J gene, CDR3 DNA, CDR3 protein. The D gene is left open where the match is weak. Only some rows state a clone size, as once, few, many or a class for expanded clones.

clone size: few
CDR3 length: 14
D gene: .
V gene: TRBV11-3
J gene: TRBJ1-4
CDR3 DNA: TGTGCCAGCAGCGCTGGGGGGTCTAATGAAAAACTGTTTTTT
CDR3 protein: CASSAGGSNEKLFF

clone size: many
CDR3 length: 15
D gene: TRBD2
V gene: TRBV7-3
J gene: TRBJ2-5
CDR3 DNA: TGTGCCAGCAGCTTAACAGGACTAGCGGGAGAGACCCAGTACTTC
CDR3 protein: CASSLTGLAGETQYF

clone size: .
CDR3 length: 11
D gene: .
V gene: TRBV28
J gene: TRBJ1-1
CDR3 DNA: TGTGCCAGCACCGGGAACACTGAAGCTTTCTTT
CDR3 protein: CASTGNTEAFF

clone size: .
CDR3 length: 15
D gene: TRBD1
V gene: TRBV28
J gene: TRBJ1-2
CDR3 DNA: TGTGCCAGCAGTTTAGGGGGAGTACAGGGGGTTGGCTACACCTTC
CDR3 protein: CASSLGGVQGVGYTF

clone size: .
CDR3 length: 15
D gene: TRBD1
V gene: TRBV28
J gene: TRBJ2-7
CDR3 DNA: TGTGCCAGCAATCCCTCAGGGGGCCCAACCTACGAGCAGTACTTC
CDR3 protein: CASNPSGGPTYEQYF

clone size: .
CDR3 length: 16
D gene: TRBD2
V gene: TRBV10-3
J gene: TRBJ2-2
CDR3 DNA: TGTGCCACCGGCGAAGCGGGACTAGTCTACACCGGGGAGCTGTTTTTT
CDR3 protein: CATGEAGLVYTGELFF

clone size: .
CDR3 length: 15
D gene: TRBD1
V gene: TRBV20-1
J gene: TRBJ1-2
CDR3 DNA: TGCAGTGCTGGTGCGTTGGGACAGGGACGGCATGGCTACACCTTC
CDR3 protein: CSAGALGQGRHGYTF

clone size: .
CDR3 length: 15
D gene: TRBD1
V gene: TRBV5-1
J gene: TRBJ2-7
CDR3 DNA: TGCGCCAGCAGCGCCGGACAGGGGTTTGCCTACGAGCAGTACTTC
CDR3 protein: CASSAGQGFAYEQYF

clone size: .
CDR3 length: 17
D gene: TRBD2
V gene: TRBV24-1
J gene: TRBJ2-1
CDR3 DNA: TGTGCCACCAGTGATTCTAAACGGACTAGCGAGTACAATGAGCAGTTCTTC
CDR3 protein: CATSDSKRTSEYNEQFF

clone size: few
CDR3 length: 14
D gene: .
V gene: TRBV6-5
J gene: TRBJ1-6
CDR3 DNA: TGTGCCAGCATGCAGGGAATAGGGAATTCACCCCTCCACTTT
CDR3 protein: CASMQGIGNSPLHF

clone size: .
CDR3 length: 13
D gene: .
V gene: TRBV18
J gene: TRBJ1-1
CDR3 DNA: TGTGCCAGCTCTCAGGACAGCTACACTGAAGCTTTCTTT
CDR3 protein: CASSQDSYTEAFF

clone size: .
CDR3 length: 18
D gene: .
V gene: TRBV21-1
J gene: TRBJ1-1
CDR3 DNA: TGTGCCAGCAGCCCGCTTTGGGGAACAGGGCTTGGGAACACTGAAGCTTTCTTT
CDR3 protein: CASSPLWGTGLGNTEAFF

clone size: .
CDR3 length: 16
D gene: TRBD1
V gene: TRBV28
J gene: TRBJ1-4
CDR3 DNA: TGTGCCAGCAGTGCCCCCCGGGGACAGGGTAATGAAAAACTGTTTTTT
CDR3 protein: CASSAPRGQGNEKLFF

clone size: .
CDR3 length: 16
D gene: TRBD1
V gene: TRBV3-1/TRBV3-2
J gene: TRBJ2-1
CDR3 DNA: TGTGCCAGCAGCCTTTCAGGACAGGGTCGGTACAATGAGCAGTTCTTC
CDR3 protein: CASSLSGQGRYNEQFF

clone size: .
CDR3 length: 14
D gene: .
V gene: TRBV18
J gene: TRBJ2-7
CDR3 DNA: TGTGCCAGCTCACCACCGACAGGCGCCTACGAGCAGTACTTC
CDR3 protein: CASSPPTGAYEQYF

clone size: .
CDR3 length: 13
D gene: TRBD1
V gene: TRBV6-5
J gene: TRBJ1-1
CDR3 DNA: TGTGCCAGCACTAAGACAGGGTCGGCTGAAGCTTTCTTT
CDR3 protein: CASTKTGSAEAFF

clone size: .
CDR3 length: 14
D gene: .
V gene: TRBV10-2
J gene: TRBJ2-7
CDR3 DNA: TGCGCCAGCAGGGTCCCTGGACTAAGCTACGAGCAGTACTTC
CDR3 protein: CASRVPGLSYEQYF

clone size: .
CDR3 length: 12
D gene: .
V gene: TRBV5-6
J gene: TRBJ1-2
CDR3 DNA: TGTGCCAGCAGTGCCGGGACTGCTGGCTACACCTTC
CDR3 protein: CASSAGTAGYTF

clone size: .
CDR3 length: 14
D gene: TRBD1
V gene: TRBV11-3
J gene: TRBJ2-1
CDR3 DNA: TGTGCCAGCAGCTTAGCTCCGACAGGGTTCGAGCAGTTCTTC
CDR3 protein: CASSLAPTGFEQFF

clone size: .
CDR3 length: 15
D gene: TRBD1
V gene: TRBV5-4
J gene: TRBJ2-7
CDR3 DNA: TGTGCCAGCAGCACCCAGACAGGGATCTCCTACGAGCAGTACTTC
CDR3 protein: CASSTQTGISYEQYF

clone size: .
CDR3 length: 14
D gene: TRBD1
V gene: TRBV7-9
J gene: TRBJ1-2
CDR3 DNA: TGTGCCAGCAGCTTAAGGGACAGCGGCCGGGGCTACACCTTC
CDR3 protein: CASSLRDSGRGYTF

clone size: .
CDR3 length: 16
D gene: TRBD1
V gene: TRBV29-1
J gene: TRBJ2-5
CDR3 DNA: TGCAGCGTTGAAGGGGGGACAGGGCCCTGGGTCGAGACCCAGTACTTC
CDR3 protein: CSVEGGTGPWVETQYF

clone size: .
CDR3 length: 13
D gene: .
V gene: TRBV14
J gene: TRBJ1-2
CDR3 DNA: TGTGCCAGCAGCCGGAGATCCGGAGATGGCTACACCTTC
CDR3 protein: CASSRRSGDGYTF

clone size: .
CDR3 length: 15
D gene: TRBD1
V gene: TRBV19
J gene: TRBJ1-2
CDR3 DNA: TGTGCCAGCTCTTACTCGTGGACAGGAAAATATGGCTACACCTTC
CDR3 protein: CASSYSWTGKYGYTF

clone size: few
CDR3 length: 16
D gene: TRBD1
V gene: TRBV28
J gene: TRBJ1-2
CDR3 DNA: TGTGCCAGCAGTTTATTGACCGGGACAGGTAAAGATGGCTACACCTTC
CDR3 protein: CASSLLTGTGKDGYTF

clone size: .
CDR3 length: 13
D gene: .
V gene: TRBV19
J gene: TRBJ2-1
CDR3 DNA: TGTGCCAGTAGTCCGACTAGGGGCAATGAGCAGTTCTTC
CDR3 protein: CASSPTRGNEQFF

clone size: once
CDR3 length: 13
D gene: .
V gene: TRBV19
J gene: TRBJ1-5
CDR3 DNA: TGTGCCAGTAGTGTCGGGGGTAATCAGCCCCAGCATTTT
CDR3 protein: CASSVGGNQPQHF

clone size: .
CDR3 length: 14
D gene: .
V gene: TRBV2
J gene: TRBJ1-2
CDR3 DNA: TGTGCCAGCAGTGACTGGGGGGGGAAGGGAGGCTACACCTTC
CDR3 protein: CASSDWGGKGGYTF

clone size: .
CDR3 length: 16
D gene: .
V gene: TRBV4-2
J gene: TRBJ1-1
CDR3 DNA: TGTGCCAGCAGCCAAGTCTTGGGGACTGGGAACACTGAAGCTTTCTTT
CDR3 protein: CASSQVLGTGNTEAFF

clone size: .
CDR3 length: 14
D gene: .
V gene: TRBV21-1
J gene: TRBJ2-1
CDR3 DNA: TGTGCCAGCAAAAAGACAGGGACCTACAATGAGCAGTTCTTC
CDR3 protein: CASKKTGTYNEQFF

clone size: .
CDR3 length: 15
D gene: TRBD1
V gene: TRBV6-5
J gene: TRBJ2-7
CDR3 DNA: TGTGCCAGCGCCTACGGGACAGGGGAGGCTTACGAGCAGTACTTC
CDR3 protein: CASAYGTGEAYEQYF

clone size: .
CDR3 length: 11
D gene: TRBD1
V gene: TRBV7-2
J gene: TRBJ1-1
CDR3 DNA: TGTGCCAGCAGCCCGGGACAGAAAGCTTTCTTT
CDR3 protein: CASSPGQKAFF

clone size: .
CDR3 length: 12
D gene: .
V gene: TRBV12-5
J gene: TRBJ1-1
CDR3 DNA: TGTGCTAGTGGCTTCAGTAACACTGAAGCTTTCTTT
CDR3 protein: CASGFSNTEAFF

clone size: .
CDR3 length: 16
D gene: TRBD2
V gene: TRBV11-3
J gene: TRBJ2-3
CDR3 DNA: TGTGCCAGCCGGGGGCCGCGGGAGGCTAGCACAGATACGCAGTATTTT
CDR3 protein: CASRGPREASTDTQYF

clone size: .
CDR3 length: 14
D gene: TRBD1
V gene: TRBV10-3
J gene: TRBJ2-3
CDR3 DNA: TGTGCCATCAGTGAACCCGGGACAGGGGGGACGCAGTATTTT
CDR3 protein: CAISEPGTGGTQYF

clone size: .
CDR3 length: 15
D gene: .
V gene: TRBV7-9
J gene: TRBJ1-3
CDR3 DNA: TGTGCCAGCAGCCCCCGAGGAGTAGCTGGAAACACCATATATTTT
CDR3 protein: CASSPRGVAGNTIYF

clone size: few
CDR3 length: 16
D gene: .
V gene: TRBV18
J gene: TRBJ2-3
CDR3 DNA: TGTGCCAGCTCACCGCTTGCGGGTACTAGCACAGATACGCAGTATTTT
CDR3 protein: CASSPLAGTSTDTQYF

clone size: .
CDR3 length: 15
D gene: .
V gene: TRBV14
J gene: TRBJ1-2
CDR3 DNA: TGTGCCAGCAGCCAAGATATGTCCGGGTTCGATGGCTACACCTTC
CDR3 protein: CASSQDMSGFDGYTF

clone size: .
CDR3 length: 15
D gene: TRBD2
V gene: TRBV5-8
J gene: TRBJ2-1
CDR3 DNA: TGTGCCAGCAGCTTATCTAGCGGGAGGTACAATGAGCAGTTCTTC
CDR3 protein: CASSLSSGRYNEQFF

clone size: few
CDR3 length: 14
D gene: .
V gene: TRBV11-2
J gene: TRBJ2-3
CDR3 DNA: TGTGCCAGCAGCTTAACGCCCCGGGGAGATACGCAGTATTTT
CDR3 protein: CASSLTPRGDTQYF

clone size: few
CDR3 length: 15
D gene: .
V gene: TRBV7-2
J gene: TRBJ2-7
CDR3 DNA: TGTGCCAGCAGCTGGGTTAGCGGCAACTCCTACGAGCAGTACTTC
CDR3 protein: CASSWVSGNSYEQYF

clone size: .
CDR3 length: 16
D gene: TRBD1
V gene: TRBV5-1
J gene: TRBJ2-7
CDR3 DNA: TGCGCCAGCAGCACCGGAAGGGGACAGGGGGGAGACGAGCAGTACTTC
CDR3 protein: CASSTGRGQGGDEQYF

clone size: .
CDR3 length: 15
D gene: TRBD2
V gene: TRBV5-1
J gene: TRBJ2-5
CDR3 DNA: TGCGCCAGCGGAGAGACTAGCGGGGCACAAGAGACCCAGTACTTC
CDR3 protein: CASGETSGAQETQYF

clone size: once
CDR3 length: 15
D gene: .
V gene: TRBV5-1
J gene: TRBJ2-2
CDR3 DNA: TGCGCCAGCAGCTTGAGCGGGCTAAGAAATGGGGAGCTGTTTTTT
CDR3 protein: CASSLSGLRNGELFF

clone size: .
CDR3 length: 16
D gene: TRBD1
V gene: TRBV7-2
J gene: TRBJ2-3
CDR3 DNA: TGTGCCAGCAGCCCAAGACAGGGAAGTATGACAGATACGCAGTATTTT
CDR3 protein: CASSPRQGSMTDTQYF

clone size: .
CDR3 length: 17
D gene: .
V gene: TRBV7-2
J gene: TRBJ2-2
CDR3 DNA: TGTGCCAGCAGCTTAGATCGATGGCGGGGTCTCACCGGGGAGCTGTTTTTT
CDR3 protein: CASSLDRWRGLTGELFF

clone size: .
CDR3 length: 14
D gene: .
V gene: TRBV28
J gene: TRBJ1-1
CDR3 DNA: TGTGCCAGCAGCCTTAGGGAGAGAGGGACTGAAGCTTTCTTT
CDR3 protein: CASSLRERGTEAFF

clone size: .
CDR3 length: 15
D gene: TRBD2
V gene: TRBV28
J gene: TRBJ2-3
CDR3 DNA: TGTGCCAGCAGCCAGTGGGGCGGGAGGGGAGATACGCAGTATTTT
CDR3 protein: CASSQWGGRGDTQYF

clone size: few
CDR3 length: 15
D gene: TRBD2
V gene: TRBV7-9
J gene: TRBJ2-1
CDR3 DNA: TGTGCCAGCAGCTCCCCCCCCCTTACTAGCGGGGGGGGGTTCTTC
CDR3 protein: CASSSPPLTSGGGFF

clone size: .
CDR3 length: 16
D gene: TRBD2
V gene: TRBV28
J gene: TRBJ2-3
CDR3 DNA: TGTGCCAGCAGTAGGAGCGGGAGGGCTAACACAGATACGCAGTATTTT
CDR3 protein: CASSRSGRANTDTQYF

clone size: .
CDR3 length: 13
D gene: TRBD1
V gene: TRBV27
J gene: TRBJ2-7
CDR3 DNA: TGTGCCAGCAGTCTGACAGGGGTGGGCGAGCAGTACTTC
CDR3 protein: CASSLTGVGEQYF

clone size: .
CDR3 length: 11
D gene: TRBD2
V gene: TRBV11-2
J gene: TRBJ2-5
CDR3 DNA: TGTGCCAGCCTGGGGGGGGAGACCCAGTACTTC
CDR3 protein: CASLGGETQYF

clone size: .
CDR3 length: 16
D gene: TRBD2
V gene: TRBV19
J gene: TRBJ2-3
CDR3 DNA: TGTGCCAGTAGTATATCCGGCGGGAGCTATTCAGATACGCAGTATTTT
CDR3 protein: CASSISGGSYSDTQYF

clone size: .
CDR3 length: 15
D gene: TRBD1
V gene: TRBV28
J gene: TRBJ1-2
CDR3 DNA: TGTGCCAGCAGGACCCCGACAGGGTCATGGGGTGGCTACACCTTC
CDR3 protein: CASRTPTGSWGGYTF

clone size: .
CDR3 length: 15
D gene: .
V gene: TRBV28
J gene: TRBJ2-6
CDR3 DNA: TGTGCCAGCAGTCCGCACGGGGCTGGGGCCAACGTCCTGACTTTC
CDR3 protein: CASSPHGAGANVLTF